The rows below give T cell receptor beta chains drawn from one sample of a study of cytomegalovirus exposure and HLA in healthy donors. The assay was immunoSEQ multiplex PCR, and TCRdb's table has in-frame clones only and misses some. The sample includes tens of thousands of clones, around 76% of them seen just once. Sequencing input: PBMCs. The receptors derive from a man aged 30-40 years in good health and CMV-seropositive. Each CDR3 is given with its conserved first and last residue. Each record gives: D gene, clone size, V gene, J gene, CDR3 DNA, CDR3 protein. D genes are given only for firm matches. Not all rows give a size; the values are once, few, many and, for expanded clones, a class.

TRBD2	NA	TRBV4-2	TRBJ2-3	TGTGCCAGCAGCCAAGGGACCATAGCGGGGGGGCGAGTGGCAGATACGCAGTATTTT	CASSQGTIAGGRVADTQYF
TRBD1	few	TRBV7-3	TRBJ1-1	TGTGCCAGCAGCTCAGGGACAGCGAACACTGAAGCTTTCTTT	CASSSGTANTEAFF
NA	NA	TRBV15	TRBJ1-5	TGTGCCACCAGCAGCACAGGTTATAGCAATCAGCCCCAGCATTTT	CATSSTGYSNQPQHF
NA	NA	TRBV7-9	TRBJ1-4	TGTGCCAGCAGCAGTGACAGTTATAATGAAAAACTGTTTTTT	CASSSDSYNEKLFF
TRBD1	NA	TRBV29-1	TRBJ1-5	TGCAGCGTTGGGGACAGTGGCAATCAGCCCCAGCATTTT	CSVGDSGNQPQHF
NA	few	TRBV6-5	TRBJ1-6	TGTGCCAGCAGTTACCAGAATTCACCCCTCCACTTT	CASSYQNSPLHF
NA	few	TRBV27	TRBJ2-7	TGTGCCAGCCGCCCTAGGGGGGGCCACGAGCAGTACTTC	CASRPRGGHEQYF
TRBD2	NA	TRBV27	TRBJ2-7	TGTGCCAGCAGTTACCGCGGGGGAAATCGGTACGAGCAGTACTTC	CASSYRGGNRYEQYF
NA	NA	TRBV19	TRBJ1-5	TGTGCCAGTAGTATAGCAACAGTCAATCAGCCCCAGCATTTT	CASSIATVNQPQHF
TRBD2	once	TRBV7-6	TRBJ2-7	TGTGCCAGCAGCTTAGTTCCGGGGACTAGCGGGGGGGCCGGAGGGGGCGAGCAGTACTTC	CASSLVPGTSGGAGGGEQYF
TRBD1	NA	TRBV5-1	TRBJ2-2	TGCGCCAGCAGCCACGGGACAGGGGGGACTGGGGAGCTGTTTTTT	CASSHGTGGTGELFF
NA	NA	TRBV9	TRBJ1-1	TGTGCCAGCAGCGTAGGCTTCGGGATAGGCACTGAAGCTTTCTTT	CASSVGFGIGTEAFF
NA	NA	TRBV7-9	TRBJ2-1	TGTGCCAGCAGCTCGACCGGGGACTCCTACAATGAGCAGTTCTTC	CASSSTGDSYNEQFF
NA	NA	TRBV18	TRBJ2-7	TGTGCCAGCTCCACCGGGAGAACCTACGAGCAGTACTTC	CASSTGRTYEQYF
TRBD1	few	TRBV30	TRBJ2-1	TGTGCCTGGAGTATTAGACAGGGAAATGAGCAGTTCTTC	CAWSIRQGNEQFF
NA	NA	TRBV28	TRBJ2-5	TGTGCCAGCAGTCCCAGGACGGGAACCCAAGAGACCCAGTACTTC	CASSPRTGTQETQYF
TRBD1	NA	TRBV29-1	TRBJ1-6	TGCAGCGTTGGTGAGGGGGCGAACTCACCCCTCCACTTT	CSVGEGANSPLHF
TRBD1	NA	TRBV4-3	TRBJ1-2	TGCGCCAGCAGCCCGTATCCGGGACAGGAGAGTTCTAACTATGGCTACACCTTC	CASSPYPGQESSNYGYTF
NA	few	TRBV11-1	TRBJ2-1	TGTGCCAGCAGCTCAGACAGCTCCTTTTGGGGTGAGCAGTTCTTC	CASSSDSSFWGEQFF
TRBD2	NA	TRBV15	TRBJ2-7	TGTGCCACCAGCAGAGATTATCGGGCTAGCGGAAACTACGAGCAGTACTTC	CATSRDYRASGNYEQYF
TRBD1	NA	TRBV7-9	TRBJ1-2	TGTTCCAGCAGCCCCTCGGACAGGGGGAAAGCTAACTATGGCTACACCTTC	CSSSPSDRGKANYGYTF
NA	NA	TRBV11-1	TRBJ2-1	TGTGCCAGCAGCTTACGGTCCTACTCCTACAATGAGCAGTTCTTC	CASSLRSYSYNEQFF
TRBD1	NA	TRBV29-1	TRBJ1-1	TGCAGCGTGGGGACAGGAGGGATGAACACTGAAGCTTTCTTT	CSVGTGGMNTEAFF
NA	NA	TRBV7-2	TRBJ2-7	TGTGCCAGCAGCTTTAAGGGGTCTGAGCAGTACTTC	CASSFKGSEQYF
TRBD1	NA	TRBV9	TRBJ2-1	TGTGCCAGCAGCGTCACAGGGGGTAACTACAATGAGCAGTTCTTC	CASSVTGGNYNEQFF
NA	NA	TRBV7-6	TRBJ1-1	TGTGCCAGCAGCTCAGGTTCCACTGAAGCTTTCTTT	CASSSGSTEAFF
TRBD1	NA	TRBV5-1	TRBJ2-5	TGCGCCAGCAGCGCGAACCCGGGACAGGAAGAGACCCAGTACTTC	CASSANPGQEETQYF
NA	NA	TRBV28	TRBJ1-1	TGTGCCAGCAGTTCCTACGACACGGCTGGAGGGGCTTTCTTT	CASSSYDTAGGAFF
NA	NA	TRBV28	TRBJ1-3	TGTGCCAGCAGTTTGGTCGGAGGCGGTCTGGGAAACACCATATATTTT	CASSLVGGGLGNTIYF
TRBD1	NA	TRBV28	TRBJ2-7	TGTGCCAGCACCCAAGGGGGCAGTACCTACGAGCAGTACTTC	CASTQGGSTYEQYF
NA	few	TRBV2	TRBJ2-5	TGTGCCAGCAGCTTAGGCCGGGACCAAGAGACCCAGTACTTC	CASSLGRDQETQYF
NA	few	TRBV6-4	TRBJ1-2	TGTGCCAGCAGTCCAGGGGAAGAAAACTATGGCTACACCTTC	CASSPGEENYGYTF
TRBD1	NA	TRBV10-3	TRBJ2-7	TGTGCCATCCAGGGACAGGCCCACGAGCAGTACTTC	CAIQGQAHEQYF
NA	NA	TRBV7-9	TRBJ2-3	TGTGCCAGCAGCTTAGCGGGGACTGCTAGCACAGATACGCAGTATTTT	CASSLAGTASTDTQYF
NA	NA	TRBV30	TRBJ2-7	TGTGCCTGGAGTGCAACGATAGGGGACGAGCAGTACTTC	CAWSATIGDEQYF
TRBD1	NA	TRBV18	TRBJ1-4	TGTGCCAGCTCACCACCGGGACAGGCCTATGAAAAACTGTTTTTT	CASSPPGQAYEKLFF
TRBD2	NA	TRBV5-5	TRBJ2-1	TGTGCCAGCAGCGAATGGACAGCGGGGGGCTACAATGAGCAGTTCTTC	CASSEWTAGGYNEQFF
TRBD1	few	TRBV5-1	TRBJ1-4	TGCGCCAGCAGCCCGGCCCGGGACAGTGATGAAAAACTGTTTTTT	CASSPARDSDEKLFF
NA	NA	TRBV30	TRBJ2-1	TGTGCCTGGAGATCCGCCCGCTCAGACAATGAGCAGTTCTTC	CAWRSARSDNEQFF
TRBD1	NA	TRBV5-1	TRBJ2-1	TGCGCCAGCAGCTTGGTACCAACCGGGACAGGGGGGACTGAGCAGTTCTTC	CASSLVPTGTGGTEQFF
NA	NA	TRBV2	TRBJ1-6	TGTGCCAGCAGTGATAGGGGTTGGGGTCGTTCACCCCTCCACTTT	CASSDRGWGRSPLHF
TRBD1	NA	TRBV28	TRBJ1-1	TGTGCCAGCAGGGGGACAGGCCCGAACACTGAAGCTTTCTTT	CASRGTGPNTEAFF
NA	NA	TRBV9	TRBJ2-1	TGTGCCAGCAGCGTTGGGGGGGGCTCATACAATGAGCAGTTCTTC	CASSVGGGSYNEQFF
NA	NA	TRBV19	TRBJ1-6	TGTGCCAGTAGTATCCTCGGGGATAATTCACCCCTCCACTTT	CASSILGDNSPLHF
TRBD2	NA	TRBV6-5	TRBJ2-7	TGTGCCAGCAGCCAAGGACTAGCGGGACAGTACGAGCAGTACTTC	CASSQGLAGQYEQYF
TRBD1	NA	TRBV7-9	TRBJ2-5	TGTTCCAGCAGCCAAACAGGGGGGGAGACCCAGTACTTC	CSSSQTGGETQYF
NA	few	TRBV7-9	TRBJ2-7	TGTGCCAGCAGCTCGCAGGGGCTCACCTACGAGCAGTACTTC	CASSSQGLTYEQYF
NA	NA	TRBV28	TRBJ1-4	TGTGCCAGCAGGGAGGGGCTCCGACATGAAAAACTGTTTTTT	CASREGLRHEKLFF
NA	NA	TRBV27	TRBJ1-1	TGTGCCAGCAGTAGAGGAGGGGTAGGGACTGAAGCTTTCTTT	CASSRGGVGTEAFF
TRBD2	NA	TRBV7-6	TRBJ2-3	TGTGCCAGCGTGCCGACTAGCGGGGAAACTAGCACAGATACGCAGTATTTT	CASVPTSGETSTDTQYF
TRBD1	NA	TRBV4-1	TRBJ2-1	TGCGCCAGCAGCCAATCCCGGACAGGGGATCCCCCTAATGAGCAGTTCTTC	CASSQSRTGDPPNEQFF